Sequencing of this T cell receptor beta chain was carried out in a study of blood T cell repertoires in COVID-19. Study summary: There were acute and convalescent COVID-19 samples, and they came from the United States, Italy and Spain.

Sequencing used immunoSEQ multiplex PCR; TCRdb keeps in-frame clones, though not all of them. Here the sample spans around 310,000 clones, over 85% being singletons. CDR1 and CDR2 (germline): MNHNS, SASEGT. This CDR3 is 13 amino acids long. The V end lost 1 base, the J end lost 6 bases, and 7 bases lay between the germline ends. Participants were aged about 18 to 90 years, lived in around 25 US areas, and enrolled virtually. The TCR comes from a woman in her 30s who had recovered from COVID-19. The chain has TRBV6-1 and TRBJ1-5; D gene uncertain. Material: PBMCs or T cells enriched from blood (not recorded which). The chain's CDR3 is CASSEDWFQPQHF. CDR3 DNA sequence: TGTGCCAGCAGTGAAGACTGGTTTCAGCCCCAGCATTTT.